The 21 T cell receptor beta chains below come from one sample, sequenced in a study of blood T cell repertoires in COVID-19. The repertoire was sequenced with immunoSEQ multiplex PCR; TCRdb's copy has only in-frame clones and lacks some. The table includes about 350,000 clones, around 90% detected once. The sample comprised peripheral blood. These receptor sequences come from a woman aged 55-70 years with COVID-19, enrolled during active disease.

This clone was seen once. Here the CDR3 DNA reads TGTGCCAGCAGTCCTGACAGATACGAGCAGTACTTC. Translated: CASSPDRYEQYF. This chain joins TRBV6-6 and TRBJ2-7; tentatively, D is TRBD1 (5 bases). V shed 5 bases and J shed 4 bases, with 9 bases lying between them. Per the germline V gene, CDR1 is MNHNY and CDR2 is SVGAGI (reference sequence). The CDR3 runs to 12 residues.

The gene calls are TRBV19 and TRBJ1-2, with 10 bases identical to TRBD1. Trimming at V came to 6 bases and at J to 1 base, leaving 5 bases not matched to a gene. The CDR3 runs to 15 residues. Germline V CDR1 and CDR2: LNHDA, SQIVND (reference sequence). The CDR3 is CASRMDRGSNYGYTF. CDR3 in DNA: TGTGCCAGTAGGATGGACAGGGGGAGTAACTATGGCTACACCTTC.

The chain is built from TRBV7-9 and TRBJ1-2; 9 bases match TRBD1. V gave up 5 bases and J gave up 7 bases; unmatched junction bases: 8. CDR3 length: 14 amino acids. The V gene's germline CDR1 is SEHNR and CDR2 FQNEAQ (reference sequence). The CDR3 bases are TGTGCCAGCAGCGTACCGGGACAGGGAAGTGGCTACACCTTC. This gives the protein CASSVPGQGSGYTF.

Only one count was recorded for this clone. V usage is TRBV4-1 and J usage is TRBJ2-1; D may be TRBD2 (6 bases). The germline V gene encodes CDR1 MGHRA and CDR2 YSYEKL. The CDR3 has 15 amino acids. Trimming shortened V by 4 bases and J by 7 bases, and 17 bases separated the two germline ends. The CDR3 region is CASSRGGAIINEQFF. The CDR3 DNA reads TGCGCCAGCAGCCGGGGCGGGGCGATTATAAATGAGCAGTTCTTC.

V is TRBV6-5 and J is TRBJ1-1; 7 nucleotides align to TRBD1. The germline CDR1 and CDR2 sequences are MNHEY and SVGAGI. V lost 9 bases, J lost 2 bases, and 9 bases stayed unmatched. The CDR3 has 14 amino acids. The CDR3 coding sequence is TGTGCCAGTAAAATAGACAGGGCTAACACTGAAGCTTTCTTT. It encodes CASKIDRANTEAFF.

The chain employs TRBV10-3 and TRBJ1-1; 8 bases line up with TRBD1. Losses at the gene ends were 6 bases for V and 0 bases for J; bases not matched to a gene: 3. Looked up from germline, CDR1 is ENHRY and CDR2 is SYGVKD. CDR3 length: 14 amino acids. The CDR3 DNA follows: TGTGCCATCAGCGGACAGGGCTTGAACACTGAAGCTTTCTTT. This sequence encodes CAISGQGLNTEAFF.

The chain has TRBV6-5 and TRBJ1-2, with D unclear. V was pared by 6 bases and J by 0 bases, with 8 bases between. The CDR3 extends over 13 amino acids. Germline values: CDR1 MNHEY, CDR2 SVGAGI. CDR3: CASSQQTNYGYTF. Written as DNA, the CDR3 is TGTGCCAGCAGCCAACAAACTAACTATGGCTACACCTTC.

The chain carries TRBV7-7 and TRBJ2-3; D is uncertain. Germline-derived CDR1 and CDR2 are SSHAT and FNYEAQ (reference sequence). The CDR3 length is 15 residues. The germline V and J ends were trimmed by 4 bases and 0 bases, with 11 bases remaining between them. DNA for the CDR3: TGTGCCAGCAGCTCCACCGGGTCTAGCACAGATACGCAGTATTTT. Its protein is CASSSTGSSTDTQYF.

This chain links TRBV2 with TRBJ1-2, with TRBD1 as a possible D gene (6 bases). This CDR3 has 14 amino acids. Germline CDR1 SNHLY, CDR2 FYNNEI. Trimming removed 6 bases at V and 5 bases at J, with 16 bases between. The CDR3: CASRGQLSWYGYTF. DNA for the CDR3: TGTGCCAGCAGAGGACAGCTCTCATGGTATGGCTACACCTTC.

V is TRBV7-8 and J is TRBJ1-3; D gene unclear. The CDR3 totals 13 residues. In germline, CDR1 is SGHVS, CDR2 FQNEAQ. V was cut by 4 bases and J by 4 bases, with 8 bases left in between. Here the CDR3 reads CASSSWPGNTIYF. The CDR3 nucleotides read TGTGCCAGCAGCTCTTGGCCGGGAAACACCATATATTTT. Combining the CDR3 with reference TRBV7-8 and TRBJ1-3 gives the whole variable domain GAGVSQSPRYKVAKRGQDVALRCDPISGHVSLFWYQQALGQGPEFLTYFQNEAQLDKSGLPSDRFFAERPEGSVSTLKIQRTQQEDSAVYLCASSSWPGNTIYFGEGSWLTVV.

This chain links TRBV30 with TRBJ1-2; TRBD1 matches 8 bases. V was pared by 2 bases and J by 4 bases, with 3 bases of the junction left unmatched. This CDR3 has 13 amino acids. Per the germline V gene, CDR1 is GTSNPN and CDR2 is SVGIG (reference sequence). CDR3 amino acids: CAWSTDRVYGYTF. CDR3 coding DNA: TGTGCCTGGAGTACGGACAGGGTCTATGGCTACACCTTC.

The chain uses TRBV3-1 (or the pseudogene TRBV3-2) and TRBJ2-7; TRBD1 aligns across 9 bases. V lost 3 bases and J lost 1; bases outside the gene matches: 4. CDR3 length equals 15 residues. The germline gives CDR1 LGHDT, CDR2 YNNKEL (reference sequence). The CDR3 DNA reads as TGTGCCAGCAGCCACGCCGGGACAGGGTCCTACGAGCAGTACTTC. This gives the protein CASSHAGTGSYEQYF.

This chain uses TRBV5-6 with TRBJ2-7; the D is unclear. The CDR3 runs 14 residues. Germline V gene data show CDR1 as SGHDT and CDR2 as YYEEEE. The V end lost 2 bases, the J end lost 2 bases, and 11 bases lay between the germline ends. The CDR3 sequence is CASSFEIETYEQYF. CDR3 nucleotide sequence: TGTGCCAGCAGCTTCGAAATCGAGACCTACGAGCAGTACTTC. Variable domain in full (rest from reference TRBV5-6 and TRBJ2-7): DAGVTQSPTHLIKTRGQQVTLRCSPKSGHDTVSWYQQALGQGPQFIFQYYEEEERQRGNFPDRFSGHQFPNYSSELNVNALLLGDSALYLCASSFEIETYEQYFGPGTRLTVT.

This clone was seen more than once but under ten times. The rearrangement uses TRBV7-9 and TRBJ1-1; perhaps TRBD1 as D (5 bases). Trimming cost V 1 base and J 6 bases, with 12 bases left between them. Germline V gene lookup returns CDR1 SEHNR and CDR2 FQNEAQ (reference sequence). The CDR3 extends over 14 amino acids. CDR3: CASSLGGELSEAFF. The CDR3 DNA follows: TGTGCCAGCAGCTTAGGGGGGGAATTGTCTGAAGCTTTCTTT.

As concerns this clone: Since the CDR3 does not end with the conserved phenylalanine or tryptophan, this likely comes from a read error. The DNA is left out, because the CDR3 cannot be placed on it with certainty; the CDR3 is given as TCRdb lists it. This chain joins TRBV12-5 and TRBJ2-3; the table gives TRBD1 as D, unverified against the DNA. 8 amino acids form the CDR3, both terminal residues included. Germline lookup yields CDR1 LGHNT and CDR2 FRNRAP. CDR3 sequence: CASGLGHR.

The chain uses TRBV20-1 and TRBJ2-5; TRBD2 matches at 15 bases. V gave up 4 bases and J gave up 6 bases; unmatched junction bases: 15. Germline V gene sequence: CDR1 DFQATT, CDR2 SNEGSKA (reference sequence). The CDR3 has 18 amino acids. CDR3 in amino acids: CSAIEGTSGGIKLKTQYF. CDR3 bases: TGCAGTGCTATTGAGGGGACTAGCGGGGGGATTAAATTAAAGACCCAGTACTTC.

The chain recombines TRBV5-1 with TRBJ2-7; 7 bases are shared with TRBD1. The length of the CDR3 is 15 residues. Germline loops: CDR1 SGHRS, CDR2 YFSETQ. V lost 4 bases, J lost 2 bases, and 9 bases stayed unmatched. CDR3 DNA sequence: TGCGCCAGCAGCCCAGGGACAGTACCTACCTACGAGCAGTACTTC. Its protein product is CASSPGTVPTYEQYF.

The chain has TRBV19 and TRBJ2-1, with 7 bases identical to TRBD2. Germline trimming cut 0 bases from V and 1 base from J; bases unmatched to any gene: 3. The CDR3 contains 16 residues. Per the germline V gene, CDR1 is LNHDA and CDR2 is SQIVND (reference sequence). The CDR3: CASSIDGGTSYNEQFF. The CDR3 DNA follows: TGTGCCAGTAGTATAGACGGGGGGACTTCCTACAATGAGCAGTTCTTC.

This clone was observed a handful of times. This chain links TRBV30 with TRBJ1-4; 10 bases match TRBD1. Germline V gene lookup returns CDR1 GTSNPN and CDR2 SVGIG (reference sequence). CDR3 length: 15 residues. Trimming removed 3 bases from V and 8 bases from J; junction bases left unmatched: 9. CDR3 in amino acids: CAWSRRGTGDEKLFF. In DNA form, the CDR3 reads TGTGCCTGGAGCCGGAGGGGGACAGGGGACGAAAAACTGTTTTTT.

This clone came up a few times. The chain links TRBV7-8 to TRBJ1-1; D gene uncertain. The CDR3 is made up of 16 amino acids. Per the germline V gene, CDR1 is SGHVS and CDR2 is FQNEAQ. The V and J ends lost 1 base and 2 bases respectively, with 14 bases between them. CDR3 sequence reads: CASSLVFGQINTEAFF. The CDR3, as DNA: TGTGCCAGCAGCTTAGTTTTTGGGCAGATCAACACTGAAGCTTTCTTT. The full variable domain, completed using reference TRBV7-8 and TRBJ1-1, is GAGVSQSPRYKVAKRGQDVALRCDPISGHVSLFWYQQALGQGPEFLTYFQNEAQLDKSGLPSDRFFAERPEGSVSTLKIQRTQQEDSAVYLCASSLVFGQINTEAFFGQGTRLTVV.

The J gene is TRBJ2-7, the V gene TRBV5-1, with 7 bases aligning to TRBD1. Per germline, CDR1 SGHRS and CDR2 YFSETQ. Losses at the gene ends were 5 bases for V and 3 bases for J; bases not matched to a gene: 8. CDR3 size: 14 residues. Here the CDR3 DNA reads TGCGCCAGCAGGCCGGGACAGAGCCTCTACGAGCAGTACTTC. Translation gives CASRPGQSLYEQYF. Supplemented by reference TRBV5-1 and TRBJ2-7, the full variable domain reads KAGVTQTPRYLIKTRGQQVTLSCSPISGHRSVSWYQQTPGQGLQFLFEYFSETQRNKGNFPGRFSGRQFSNSRSEMNVSTLELGDSALYLCASRPGQSLYEQYFGPGTRLTVT.